Listed below are T cell receptor beta chains from one sample, sequenced in a study of control samples from healthy donors and cancer patients. The table came from immunoSEQ multiplex PCR; TCRdb's copy has only in-frame clones and leaves some out. The sample comprises 400,000 to 500,000 clones, more than 80% of which are singletons, and just under 6.5% rests with the top ten. Source material: PBMCs. These receptors originate from a man aged 40-55 years with head and neck cancer. CDR3s include the opening cysteine and the closing phenylalanine or tryptophan. The order of the fields is D gene, CDR3 length, clone size, J gene, V gene, CDR3 protein, CDR3 DNA. The D gene is left open where the match is weak. Not all rows give a size; the values are once, few, many and, for expanded clones, a class.

D: TRBD1
length: 15
size: .
J: TRBJ1-1
V: TRBV11-2
CDR3: CASSWTGGIVTEAFF
DNA: TGTGCCAGCAGCTGGACAGGGGGAATTGTCACTGAAGCTTTCTTT

D: .
length: 14
size: .
J: TRBJ1-2
V: TRBV19
CDR3: CASSSALQNYGYTF
DNA: TGTGCCAGTAGTTCCGCTTTGCAAAACTATGGCTACACCTTC

D: .
length: 14
size: .
J: TRBJ2-7
V: TRBV4-3
CDR3: CASSQDLGSYEQYF
DNA: TGCGCCAGCAGCCAAGACCTGGGGAGCTACGAGCAGTACTTC

D: .
length: 17
size: .
J: TRBJ2-1
V: TRBV9
CDR3: CASSAPIGGPPGNEQFF
DNA: TGTGCCAGCAGCGCTCCGATCGGGGGGCCCCCGGGCAATGAGCAGTTCTTC

D: .
length: 13
size: .
J: TRBJ1-1
V: TRBV30
CDR3: CAGALGGGTEAFF
DNA: TGTGCCGGGGCCCTCGGGGGAGGCACTGAAGCTTTCTTT

D: .
length: 14
size: .
J: TRBJ1-4
V: TRBV6-5
CDR3: CASSGTWSGEKLFF
DNA: TGTGCCAGCAGCGGGACATGGTCAGGGGAAAAACTGTTTTTT

D: TRBD1
length: 18
size: .
J: TRBJ1-1
V: TRBV28
CDR3: CASSFNPGQGGPNTEAFF
DNA: TGTGCCAGCAGTTTCAACCCGGGACAGGGGGGCCCGAACACTGAAGCTTTCTTT

D: TRBD1
length: 19
size: .
J: TRBJ1-6
V: TRBV9
CDR3: CASSVADRAWGNILSPLHF
DNA: TGTGCCAGCAGCGTAGCGGACAGGGCATGGGGAAACATTCTTTCACCCCTCCACTTT

D: .
length: 15
size: .
J: TRBJ2-2
V: TRBV3-1/TRBV3-2
CDR3: CASSQELLSTGELFF
DNA: TGTGCCAGCAGCCAAGAACTTTTATCTACCGGGGAGCTGTTTTTT

D: TRBD2
length: 15
size: .
J: TRBJ2-7
V: TRBV5-1
CDR3: CASSLSSGISYEQYF
DNA: TGCGCCAGCAGCTTATCTAGCGGGATCTCCTACGAGCAGTACTTC

D: .
length: 16
size: .
J: TRBJ1-1
V: TRBV30
CDR3: CAWSVQAPGGGTEAFF
DNA: TGTGCCTGGAGTGTACAGGCCCCGGGGGGCGGCACTGAAGCTTTCTTT

D: .
length: 16
size: .
J: TRBJ1-3
V: TRBV9
CDR3: CASSPTAAYSGNTIYF
DNA: TGTGCCAGCAGCCCTACGGCGGCTTACTCTGGAAACACCATATATTTT

D: TRBD1
length: 13
size: .
J: TRBJ1-6
V: TRBV30
CDR3: CAWSFDRGSPLHF
DNA: TGTGCCTGGAGTTTTGACAGGGGTTCACCCCTCCACTTT

D: .
length: 14
size: once
J: TRBJ2-4
V: TRBV14
CDR3: CASSQLGAKNIQYF
DNA: TGTGCCAGCAGCCAACTAGGGGCCAAAAACATTCAGTACTTC